Presented here are 6 T cell receptor beta chains from one specimen sequenced in a study of blood T cell repertoires in COVID-19. Sequencing was performed with immunoSEQ multiplex PCR; in TCRdb, only in-frame clones are kept and a portion is missing. This table holds roughly 250,000 clones, roughly 86% found once. What was sequenced was peripheral blood. The source is a woman aged 25 to 39 with acute or convalescent COVID-19.

This clone was seen more than once but under ten times. The rearrangement uses TRBV6-1 and TRBJ1-1; D not certain. Germline V gives CDR1 MNHNS, CDR2 SASEGT. There are 15 residues in the CDR3. Trimming left V 1 base short and J 6 bases short, with 15 bases between. CDR3 residues: CASSEVWPAGAEAFF. CDR3 DNA: TGTGCCAGCAGTGAAGTTTGGCCCGCGGGCGCTGAAGCTTTCTTT.

The genes are TRBV6-6 and TRBJ2-7, with D possibly matching TRBD2 (5 bases). V was pared by 5 bases and J by 2 bases, with 7 bases between. The CDR3 spans 12 residues. CDR1 and CDR2 (germline): MNHNY, SVGAGI (reference sequence). The CDR3 here is CASSRTAYEQYF. The CDR3 DNA reads TGTGCCAGCAGTCGGACTGCCTACGAGCAGTACTTC.

J is TRBJ1-2 and V is TRBV5-4, with D possibly TRBD1 on 5 matching bases. Per the germline V gene, CDR1 is SGHNT and CDR2 is YYREEE (reference sequence). The V end was cut by 4 bases, the J end by 0 bases, with 22 bases between. This CDR3 spans 18 amino acids. The CDR3 nucleotides are TGTGCCAGCAGCCGGGACTCAAGGGAAAGGTTAGCTAACTATGGCTACACCTTC. Translated, it gives CASSRDSRERLANYGYTF.

The J gene is TRBJ2-3, the V gene TRBV5-8; D call uncertain. V shed 4 bases and J shed 4 bases, with 13 bases lying between them. The CDR3 loop spans 14 amino acids. CDR1 and CDR2 from the germline V gene are SGHTS and YDEGEE. This CDR3 is CASSTYVAADTQYF. In DNA, the CDR3 is TGTGCCAGCAGCACGTATGTAGCCGCAGATACGCAGTATTTT.

The chain is built from TRBV5-1 and TRBJ2-1; no clear D gene. This CDR3 region has 12 residues. Germline-derived CDR1 and CDR2 are SGHRS and YFSETQ. Trimming took 4 bases from V and 6 from J, leaving 8 bases between them. The CDR3 nucleotides read TGCGCCAGCAGCCGGAGTGCCAATGAGCAGTTCTTC. It translates to CASSRSANEQFF.

This chain joins TRBV27 and TRBJ1-3, with 9 nucleotides matching TRBD1. This CDR3 contains 16 residues. Germline trimming cut 4 bases from V and 4 bases from J; bases unmatched to any gene: 8. CDR1 and CDR2 (germline): MNHEY, SMNVEV (reference sequence). The CDR3 DNA is TGTGCCAGCAGTTCCTGGACAGGGGAGCGCGGAAACACCATATATTTT. As protein: CASSSWTGERGNTIYF.